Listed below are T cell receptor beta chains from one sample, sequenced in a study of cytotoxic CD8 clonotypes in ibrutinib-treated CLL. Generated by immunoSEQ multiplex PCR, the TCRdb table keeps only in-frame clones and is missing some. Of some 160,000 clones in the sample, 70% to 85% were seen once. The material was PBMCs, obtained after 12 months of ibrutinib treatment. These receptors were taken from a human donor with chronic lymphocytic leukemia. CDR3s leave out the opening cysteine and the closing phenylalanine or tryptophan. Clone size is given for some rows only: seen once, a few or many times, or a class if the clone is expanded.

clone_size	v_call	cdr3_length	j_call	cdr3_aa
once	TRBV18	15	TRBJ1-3	ASSTPPGERSGNTIY
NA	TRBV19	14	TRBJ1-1	ASRVTGVPGDTEAF
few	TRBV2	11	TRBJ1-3	ASSVSSGNTIY
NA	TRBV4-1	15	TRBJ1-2	ASTLAWRQGLYYGYT
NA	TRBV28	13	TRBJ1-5	ASSPGIYSNQPQH
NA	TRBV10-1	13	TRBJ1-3	ASRAFRSSGNTIY
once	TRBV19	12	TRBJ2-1	ASSIGQGAAEQF
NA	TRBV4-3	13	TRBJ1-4	ASSRRAGFNEKLF
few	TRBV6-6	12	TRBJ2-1	ASSYGTKAREQF
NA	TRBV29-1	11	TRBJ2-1	SVDRRERNEQF
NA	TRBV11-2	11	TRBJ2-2	ASSLIRTGELF
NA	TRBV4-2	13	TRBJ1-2	ASSQDDRGNYGYT
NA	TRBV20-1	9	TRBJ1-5	SAVGDQPQH
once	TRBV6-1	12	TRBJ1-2	ASSTEGRSYGYT
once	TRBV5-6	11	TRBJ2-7	ASSLRESYEQY
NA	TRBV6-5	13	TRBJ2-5	ASSQSRGGRETQY
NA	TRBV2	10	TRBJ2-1	ASSERAGVMF
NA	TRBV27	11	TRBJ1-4	ASKIGPNEKLF
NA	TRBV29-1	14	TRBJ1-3	SVILGQGSTGNTIY
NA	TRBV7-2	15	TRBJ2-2	ASSSETPGLAGGELF
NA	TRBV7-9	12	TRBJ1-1	ASSLSGGNTEAF
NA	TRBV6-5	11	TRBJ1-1	ASSQSLNTEAF
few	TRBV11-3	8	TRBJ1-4	ASSLAKLF
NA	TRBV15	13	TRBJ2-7	ATSFGLATPEEQY
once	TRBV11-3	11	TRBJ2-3	ASSLEYTDTQY
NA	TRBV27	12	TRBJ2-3	ASSAYGLTDTQY
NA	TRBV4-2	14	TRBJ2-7	ASSQDLTGPSYEQY
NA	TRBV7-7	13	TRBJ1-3	ASSPTDSTGNTIY
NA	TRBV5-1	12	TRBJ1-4	ASSLRVGGEKLF
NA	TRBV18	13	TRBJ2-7	ASSRGSQSSYEQY
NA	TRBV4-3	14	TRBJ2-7	ASSHGPQGSGYEQY
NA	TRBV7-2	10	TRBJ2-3	ASSHPDTTQY
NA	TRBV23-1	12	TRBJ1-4	ASSQSDSNEKLF
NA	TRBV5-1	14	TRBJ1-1	ASSLGLGQGHTEAF
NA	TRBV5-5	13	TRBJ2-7	ASSLGLAGPYEQY
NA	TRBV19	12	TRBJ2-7	ASRSEGWYNEQY
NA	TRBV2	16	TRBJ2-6	ASSGRGSTSAGANVLT
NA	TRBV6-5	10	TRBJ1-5	ARSKSNQPQH
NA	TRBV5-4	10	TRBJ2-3	ASSLVGDTQY
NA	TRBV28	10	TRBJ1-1	ASSRWGTEAF
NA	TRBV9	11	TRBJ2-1	ASGTGIYNEQF
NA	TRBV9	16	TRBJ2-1	ASSGLFSGGGAYDEQF
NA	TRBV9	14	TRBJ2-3	ASSVRDFRDTDTQY
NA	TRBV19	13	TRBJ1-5	ASIRSGGDYQPQH
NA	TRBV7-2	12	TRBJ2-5	ASSPSGQRKTQY
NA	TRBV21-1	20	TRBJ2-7	ASSKRPHVEGATPPGSYEQY
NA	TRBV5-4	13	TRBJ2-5	ASSPLGVGGETQY
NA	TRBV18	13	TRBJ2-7	ASSPLQGTGYEQY
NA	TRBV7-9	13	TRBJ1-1	ASSPRTVTNTEAF
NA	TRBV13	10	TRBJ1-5	ASSSKGQPQH